These 22 T cell receptor beta chains share one sample of origin, sequenced in a study of T cell responses to AZD1222 COVID-19 vaccine. Sequencing was performed with immunoSEQ multiplex PCR; in TCRdb, only in-frame clones are kept and a portion is missing. The sample records some 200,000 clones, just over 90% being singletons. The starting material was peripheral blood, obtained 28 days after the second AZD1222 dose. These receptors came from an adult who received the AZD1222 COVID-19 vaccine.

This chain links TRBV21-1 with TRBJ2-4. TRBV21-1 is assigned pseudogene status. CDR3 length: 17 amino acids. CDR3 in DNA: TGTGCCAGCAGCAATCAGTCCGGGCTACTAGCCAAAAACATTCAGTACTTC. This gives the protein CASSNQSGLLAKNIQYF.

The V gene is TRBV24-1, the J gene TRBJ2-1; no firm D call. The germline V and J ends were trimmed by 4 bases and 7 bases, with 13 bases remaining between them. This CDR3 contains 14 residues. From germline, CDR1 is KGHDR and CDR2 SFDVKD. CDR3 in DNA: TGTGCCACCAGTGAATACACGGCCCCAAATGAGCAGTTCTTC. Translation: CATSEYTAPNEQFF.

The DNA for the CDR3 is TGTGCCAGCAGTGCAGCACCGCTGGCCGATGCGAACACCGGGGAGCTGTTTTTT. It translates to CASSAAPLADANTGELFF. This chain links TRBV6-1 with TRBJ2-2; D call uncertain. Germline CDR1 reads MNHNS; CDR2 reads SASEGT. There are 18 residues in the CDR3. The V end was cut by 4 bases, the J end by 0 bases, with 18 bases between.

This chain's CDR3 is CASSLTSGSDTGELFF. The CDR3 nucleotides are TGCGCCAGCAGCTTGACCTCAGGGTCGGACACCGGGGAGCTGTTTTTT. The genes are TRBV5-1 and TRBJ2-2, with a weak D call TRBD1 (5 bases). The CDR3 runs to 16 residues. Germline-derived CDR1 and CDR2 are SGHRS and YFSETQ. V lost 1 base, J lost 3 bases, and 13 bases lay in between.

The chain joins TRBV5-4 to TRBJ2-7, with 9 bases identical to TRBD1. The V segment lost 4 bases and the J segment 6 bases; nucleotides outside the gene matches: 11. The CDR3 runs 15 residues. Per germline, CDR1 SGHNT and CDR2 YYREEE (reference sequence). The CDR3 here is CASSVNRGLGSEQYF. The DNA of the CDR3 is TGTGCCAGCAGCGTCAACAGGGGGCTTGGAAGCGAGCAGTACTTC.

The chain combines TRBV5-4 with TRBJ1-3; unclear D gene. The germline CDR1 and CDR2 sequences are SGHNT and YYREEE (reference sequence). The CDR3 is 13 amino acids. Trimming took 4 bases from V and 2 from J, leaving 7 bases between them. CDR3 residues: CASSRPPGNTIYF. CDR3 in DNA: TGTGCCAGCAGCCGGCCGCCTGGAAACACCATATATTTT. The variable domain in full, with the rest retrieved from reference TRBV5-4 and TRBJ1-3, is ETGVTQSPTHLIKTRGQQVTLRCSSQSGHNTVSWYQQALGQGPQFIFQYYREEENGRGNFPPRFSGLQFPNYSSELNVNALELDDSALYLCASSRPPGNTIYFGEGSWLTVV.

The rearrangement joins TRBV28 to TRBJ2-5; tentative D call: TRBD1 (6 bases). CDR1 and CDR2 from the germline V gene are MDHEN and SYDVKM. Trimming shortened V by 3 bases and J by 2 bases, and 19 bases separated the two germline ends. CDR3 length: 17 residues. The CDR3 nucleotides are TGTGCCAGCAGTTTGGGCATTAAAACAGGGATGCAAGAGACCCAGTACTTC. Translation gives CASSLGIKTGMQETQYF.

This chain uses TRBV6-5 with TRBJ1-6; D remains unclear. Germline V CDR1 and CDR2: MNHEY, SVGAGI. Trimming shortened V by 0 bases and J by 14 bases, and 11 bases separated the two germline ends. The CDR3 has 13 residues. In DNA, the CDR3 is TGTGCCAGCAGTTACTCGGACCGCCCTTCCCTCCACTTT. Protein product: CASSYSDRPSLHF.

V usage is TRBV5-1 and J usage is TRBJ1-2; D is possibly TRBD1 (6 bases). Trimming took off 4 bases at V and 7 bases at J, with 20 bases between the two ends. Germline V gene data show CDR1 as SGHRS and CDR2 as YFSETQ. The CDR3 sequence is 15 residues long. CDR3 DNA: TGCGCCAGCAGCCTGCCATTGACAGGAGGGGGTGGCTACACCTTC. Protein sequence: CASSLPLTGGGGYTF.

The genes are TRBV3-1 (or the pseudogene TRBV3-2) and TRBJ2-1, with 10 bases lining up with TRBD2. This CDR3 spans 16 amino acids. Germline assignment: CDR1 LGHDT and CDR2 YNNKEL (reference sequence). V was clipped by 3 bases and J by 2 bases; unmatched bases: 4. The CDR3 loop is CASSHRTSGTYNEQFF. DNA of the CDR3: TGTGCCAGCAGCCATCGGACTAGCGGCACCTACAATGAGCAGTTCTTC.

This clone was seen a handful of times. This CDR3 reads CASSLASQGTAQYF. The CDR3 DNA sequence: TGTGCCAGCAGCTTAGCGTCACAGGGAACGGCCCAGTACTTC. The J gene is TRBJ2-5, the V gene TRBV11-1; tentative D call: TRBD1 (6 bases). The germline gives CDR1 SGHAT, CDR2 FQDESV (reference sequence). The CDR3 contains 14 residues. Trimming stripped 0 bases from V and 9 bases from J, with 14 bases between.

The chain recombines TRBV18 with TRBJ1-6; TRBD1 is a possible D gene (6 bases). This CDR3 is 15 amino acids long. Trimming removed 6 bases at V and 4 bases at J, with 13 bases between. CDR1 is KGHSH, CDR2 LQKENI, per germline. The CDR3, as DNA: TGTGCCAGCTCCCCCGGGGGCGTATATAATTCACCCCTCCACTTT. Translating gives CASSPGGVYNSPLHF.

The V call is TRBV6-5, the J call TRBJ2-3; unclear D gene. The germline V gene encodes CDR1 MNHEY and CDR2 SVGAGI. Trimming took off 4 bases at V and 2 bases at J, with 10 bases between the two ends. The CDR3 runs 14 residues. The CDR3 nucleotides read TGTGCCAGCAGTTGGGGTCTTACCACAGATACGCAGTATTTT. Its translation: CASSWGLTTDTQYF.

This clone showed up just once. CDR3 in DNA: TGTGCCAGCAGAGGACAGGGGGCATTTGAAAAACTGTTTTTT. Amino acid sequence: CASRGQGAFEKLFF. This chain connects TRBV3-1 (or the pseudogene TRBV3-2) to TRBJ1-4, with 11 positions matching TRBD1. There are 14 residues in the CDR3. The J segment lost 7 bases and the V segment lost 6 bases, leaving 4 bases of the junction unmatched. The germline gives CDR1 LGHDT, CDR2 YNNKEL (reference sequence).

The V gene is TRBV12-5, the J gene TRBJ1-1; a weak D match, TRBD1 (6 bases). The ends were cut back, 6 bases at V and 1 base at J, with 12 bases in the middle. Looked up from germline, CDR1 is LGHNT and CDR2 is FRNRAP. This CDR3 region has 14 residues. The DNA of the CDR3 is TGTGCTAGTGGCGGGAGACAGGCGAACACTGAAGCTTTCTTT. This translates into CASGGRQANTEAFF.

The rearrangement uses TRBV5-1 and TRBJ1-3; D is undetermined. Germline V lookup: CDR1 SGHRS, CDR2 YFSETQ. V was pared by 4 bases and J by 4 bases, with 6 bases between. This CDR3 comprises 12 residues. CDR3 region: CASSIEGNTIYF. CDR3 in DNA: TGCGCCAGCAGCATAGAAGGAAACACCATATATTTT.

In this sample, this clone turned up once. The V call is TRBV4-2, the J call TRBJ2-2; D possibly corresponds to TRBD2 (6 bases). The germline gives CDR1 LGHNA, CDR2 YNFKEQ. Deletions cut 4 bases from V and 0 bases from J, with 9 bases between. The CDR3 spans 15 residues. The CDR3 DNA reads TGTGCCAGCAGCCCCCGGGGGACGAACACCGGGGAGCTGTTTTTT. Its protein product is CASSPRGTNTGELFF.

The chain combines TRBV27 with TRBJ1-6; D not resolved. V was shortened by 10 bases and J by 0 bases, with 13 bases between the two germline ends. Germline CDR1 is MNHEY and CDR2 is SMNVEV (reference sequence). The CDR3 length is 15 residues. The CDR3 region has the DNA TGTGCCACTGGAAGAGCTAGCTCCTATAATTCACCCCTCCACTTT. Translating it yields CATGRASSYNSPLHF.

The chain couples TRBV19 to TRBJ1-5; D perhaps matches TRBD1 (6 bases). The germline V and J ends were trimmed by 3 bases and 3 bases, with 12 bases remaining between them. From germline, CDR1 is LNHDA and CDR2 SQIVND (reference sequence). The CDR3 is 15 amino acids. The CDR3 nucleotides read TGTGCCAGTAGTATCTTGGACAGAGACAATCAGCCCCAGCATTTT. Its translation is CASSILDRDNQPQHF.

This clone has only one observation. This chain links TRBV14 with TRBJ2-1, with 10 bases lining up with TRBD2. The CDR3 spans 15 residues. From germline, CDR1 is SGHDN and CDR2 FVKESK. The trim removed 1 base at V and 3 bases at J, leaving 0 bases unmatched. The chain's CDR3 is CASSQASGSYNEQFF. The CDR3 coding sequence is TGTGCCAGCAGCCAAGCTAGCGGGAGCTACAATGAGCAGTTCTTC.

This clone was found a few times. The V call is TRBV18, the J call TRBJ1-2; TRBD1 aligns across 7 bases. J was trimmed by 5 bases and V by 3 bases; bases with no gene match: 3. Germline V lookup: CDR1 KGHSH, CDR2 LQKENI. This CDR3 is 13 amino acids long. The CDR3 DNA reads as TGTGCCAGCTCACCTGGGACAGCATATGGCTACACCTTC. Its protein product is CASSPGTAYGYTF.

This clone was detected only a few times. The rearrangement links TRBV6-5 to TRBJ2-1, with D perhaps matching TRBD2 (6 bases). The CDR3 covers 14 residues. Trimming cost V 11 bases and J 3 bases, with 17 bases left between them. From germline, CDR1 is MNHEY and CDR2 SVGAGI. CDR3 bases: TGTGCCTGCAAACCGGGACTTGTCTACAATGAGCAGTTCTTC. As protein: CACKPGLVYNEQFF.